Below are 21 T cell receptor beta chains sequenced from a single sample in a study of CXCR3-negative and CXCR3-positive naive CD8 T cells. cDNA libraries for TRB were generated by 5' RACE incorporating UMI labels. No DNA is given; TCRdb re-called the 5' RACE reads and lists each CDR3 protein once. The sample totals 20,000 to 25,000 distinct CDR3 sequences; its top ten clones hold less than 5%. The sample consisted of naive CXCR3- CD8+ T cells from blood. Subset of the sample: CD45RO-CCR7+CD27+CD95- naive CD8+ T cells lacking CXCR3 (TNR3-). Receptor source: a human donor in good health. Some clones in this sample may be carry-over from other donors' samples.

The chain has TRBV5-1 and TRBJ1-1; no DNA is available, so the TRBD1 call from TCRdb remains unchecked. The CDR3 sequence is 17 residues long. CDR1 is SGHRS, CDR2 YFSETQ, per germline. CDR3 protein: CASSVDLDRGSNTEAFF.

This chain connects TRBV5-1 to TRBJ2-7. The CDR3 is made up of 14 amino acids. In germline, CDR1 is SGHRS, CDR2 YFSETQ. The CDR3 reads CASSLDRDLPEQYF.

The rearrangement uses TRBV6-5 and TRBJ1-4. Germline CDR1 is MNHEY and CDR2 is SVGAGI. CDR3 length: 11 amino acids. CDR3 sequence reads: CASSYGEKLFF.

The chain recombines TRBV6-5 with TRBJ2-7. The CDR3 runs to 15 residues. Germline V gene sequence: CDR1 MNHEY, CDR2 SVGAGI. The CDR3 reads CASSYSSGVSYEQYF.

V and J are TRBV7-9 and TRBJ1-1. CDR3 length equals 15 residues. Looked up from germline, CDR1 is SEHNR and CDR2 is FQNEAQ (reference sequence). The CDR3: CASSLVSGGSTEAFF. The variable domain in full, with the rest retrieved from reference TRBV7-9 and TRBJ1-1, is DTGVSQNPRHKITKRGQNVTFRCDPISEHNRLYWYRQTLGQGPEFLTYFQNEAQLEKSRLLSDRFSAERPKGSFSTLEIQRTEQGDSAMYLCASSLVSGGSTEAFFGQGTRLTVV.

The chain carries TRBV21-1 and TRBJ1-2. TRBV21-1 has pseudogene status. The CDR3 is 15 amino acids. CDR3 loop: CASSNAVPRNYGYTF.

The chain has TRBV28 and TRBJ2-3; as DNA is missing, the TRBD1 call by TCRdb cannot be tested. This CDR3 has 12 residues. In germline, CDR1 is MDHEN, CDR2 SYDVKM. CDR3 sequence reads: CASFAGGDTQYF.

The chain employs TRBV6-2 or TRBV6-3 and TRBJ2-1; TCRdb's D gene call, TRBD2, goes unchecked for lack of DNA. Germline assignment: CDR1 MNHEY and CDR2 SVGEGT. This CDR3 has 18 residues. The CDR3 loop is CASSYSRLAGGTYNEQFF.

The chain carries TRBV12-3 or TRBV12-4 and TRBJ1-1; absent DNA, TCRdb's TRBD1 call cannot be checked. The CDR3 has 12 residues. The CDR3 region is CASSLGGPEAFF.

J is TRBJ2-7 and V is TRBV23-1; TCRdb selects TRBD1, and the lack of DNA leaves this call unchecked. TRBV23-1 is an open reading frame, and its role is uncertain. The CDR3 sequence is 16 residues long. CDR3 in amino acids: CASSSRTGAKTYEQYF.

This chain joins TRBV29-1 and TRBJ2-5; with no DNA, the TCRdb D assignment of TRBD1 cannot be verified. The CDR3 runs 13 residues. Germline V gene data show CDR1 as SQVTM and CDR2 as ANQGSEA. The CDR3 protein is CSAPVDRGETQYF. Together with reference TRBV29-1 and TRBJ2-5, the CDR3 gives the full variable domain: SAVISQKPSRDICQRGTSLTIQCQVDSQVTMMFWYRQQPGQSLTLIATANQGSEATYESGFVIDKFPISRPNLTFSTLTVSNMSPEDSSIYLCSAPVDRGETQYFGPGTRLLVL.

This chain uses TRBV20-1 with TRBJ1-6; TCRdb picks TRBD1, but there is no DNA to check that call. CDR3 length: 15 amino acids. Per germline, CDR1 DFQATT and CDR2 SNEGSKA (reference sequence). The CDR3 region is CSARPQGQGGSPLHF.

The chain is built from TRBV4-3 and TRBJ2-1. CDR1 and CDR2 (germline): LGHNA, YSLEER. The CDR3 sequence is 17 residues long. CDR3 sequence reads: CASSQEGWRELPNEQFF.

The chain employs TRBV27 and TRBJ2-6. The CDR3 consists of 15 residues. The V gene's germline CDR1 is MNHEY and CDR2 SMNVEV (reference sequence). CDR3 sequence reads: CASSQIVPGANVLTF.

The CDR3 protein is CASSLRRLNTEAFF. J is TRBJ1-1 and V is TRBV13. This CDR3 contains 14 residues. Germline-derived CDR1 and CDR2 are PRHDT and FYEKMQ (reference sequence).

The V and J genes are TRBV29-1 and TRBJ2-7; absent DNA, TCRdb's TRBD2 call cannot be checked. CDR3 length: 13 amino acids. Germline V gene sequence: CDR1 SQVTM, CDR2 ANQGSEA. This CDR3 is CSALGLAGNEQYF.

This rearrangement joins TRBV10-3 to TRBJ2-1; as DNA is missing, the TRBD2 call by TCRdb cannot be tested. The germline gives CDR1 ENHRY, CDR2 SYGVKD. The CDR3 covers 18 residues. This CDR3 is CAIRAGLAGGLSYNEQFF.

By frequency, this clonotype is medium-sized. This sequence joins TRBV2 and TRBJ1-1; TCRdb's D call of TRBD1 is untestable without DNA. Germline V CDR1 and CDR2: SNHLY, FYNNEI. The CDR3 covers 15 residues. This chain's CDR3 is CASQSSKGTEVEAFF.

The chain is built from TRBV29-1 and TRBJ2-5; TCRdb gives TRBD1 as the D gene, but with no DNA this cannot be confirmed. Germline V gives CDR1 SQVTM, CDR2 ANQGSEA. CDR3 length: 12 residues. CDR3 sequence: CSVGGAFETQYF.

The V gene is TRBV30, the J gene TRBJ2-1; TCRdb's D gene call, TRBD2, goes unchecked for lack of DNA. From germline, CDR1 is GTSNPN and CDR2 SVGIG (reference sequence). The CDR3 loop spans 17 amino acids. CDR3 region: CAWSPGALAEYYNEQFF.

V is TRBV27 and J is TRBJ2-7; as DNA is missing, the TRBD1 call by TCRdb cannot be tested. Per the germline V gene, CDR1 is MNHEY and CDR2 is SMNVEV (reference sequence). The length of the CDR3 is 15 residues. CDR3 residues: CASSPRTGNSYEQYF.